One sample yielded the 27 T cell receptor beta chains listed below, sequenced in a study of blood T cell repertoires in COVID-19 (TCRdb year 2020). Receptor amplification or capture employed the immunoSEQ multiplex PCR assay. As stored in TCRdb, this immuneACCESS dataset retains in-frame rearrangements with V and J assigned. A fraction of the clones does not appear; measured against another copy, unresolved V genes explain less than half of the discrepancy, and the remainder lacks a known reason. Across this sample there are over 200,000 clones, with under 90% seen only once. The ten most abundant clones make up around 6.9% of the sample. Sequencing was done on a sample of peripheral blood. The receptors were sampled from a man in his 60s who had recovered from COVID-19.

The J gene is TRBJ2-6, the V gene TRBV21-1; the table gives TRBD1 as D, unverified against the DNA. TRBV21-1 constitutes a pseudogene. This CDR3 spans 21 amino acids. The CDR3 here is CASSIATKQGAPVSGANVLTF. The CDR3 coding sequence is TGTGCCAGCAGCATTGCCACAAAGCAGGGGGCCCCGGTCTCTGGGGCCAACGTCCTGACTTTC.

The chain recombines TRBV20-1 with TRBJ1-5, with D uncertain. The CDR3 spans 14 residues. V lost 3 bases, J lost 3 bases, and 12 bases lay in between. Per the germline V gene, CDR1 is DFQATT and CDR2 is SNEGSKA (reference sequence). The CDR3 nucleotides are TGCAGTGCTAGTCGCGGCGGTCTCAATCAGCCCCAGCATTTT. Translated: CSASRGGLNQPQHF.

The chain uses TRBV6-6 and TRBJ1-4; TRBD1 might be the D (6 bases). V was cut by 6 bases and J by 8 bases, with 16 bases left in between. Germline CDR1 MNHNY, CDR2 SVGAGI (reference sequence). The CDR3 is 14 residues long. The CDR3 loop reads CASRSQGSEEKLFF. CDR3 nucleotide sequence: TGTGCCAGCAGGTCACAGGGTTCAGAAGAAAAACTGTTTTTT.

The chain carries TRBV7-2 and TRBJ1-2; weak D call: TRBD1 (5 bases). V shed 2 bases and J shed 7 bases, with 17 bases lying between them. The CDR3 length is 15 residues. The V gene's germline CDR1 is SGHTA and CDR2 FQGNSA. The CDR3 DNA follows: TGTGCCAGCAGCTTACACCAGGGATCATCTCTTGGCTACACCTTC. This translates into CASSLHQGSSLGYTF.

The count of this clone is one. This sequence joins TRBV18 and TRBJ2-2, with D possibly being TRBD2 (6 bases). The CDR3 spans 23 residues. In germline, CDR1 is KGHSH, CDR2 LQKENI. The ends were cut back, 3 bases at V and 0 bases at J, with 32 bases in the middle. The CDR3 loop is CASSPDAAGFLFLTFANTGELFF. The CDR3 DNA is TGTGCCAGCTCACCGGACGCCGCGGGGTTTCTCTTTCTTACGTTCGCGAACACCGGGGAGCTGTTTTTT.

The chain joins TRBV3-1 (or the pseudogene TRBV3-2) to TRBJ2-3; 8 bases match TRBD2. The CDR3 is made up of 14 amino acids. Unmatched junction bases numbered 5, after V lost 4 bases and J lost 5 bases. Germline V lookup: CDR1 LGHDT, CDR2 YNNKEL (reference sequence). Here the CDR3 DNA reads TGTGCCAGCAGCCTCGGGGGGGCAGAAGATACGCAGTATTTT. Residues: CASSLGGAEDTQYF.

The rearrangement links TRBV2 to TRBJ1-5, with no clear D. V was pared by 6 bases and J by 3 bases, with 9 bases between. CDR1 and CDR2 from the germline V gene are SNHLY and FYNNEI. The CDR3 totals 13 residues. The CDR3 coding sequence is TGTGCCAGCAGGGTCAGTCTCAATCAGCCCCAGCATTTT. Its protein product is CASRVSLNQPQHF.

The chain uses TRBV11-2 and TRBJ2-3; a possible D gene is TRBD1 (5 bases). Germline CDR1 reads SGHAT; CDR2 reads FQNNGV. The V end lost 5 bases, the J end lost 8 bases, and 8 bases lay between the germline ends. CDR3 length equals 11 residues. CDR3 protein: CASSQGGTQYF. The CDR3 DNA follows: TGTGCCAGCAGCCAGGGTGGTACGCAGTATTTT.

CDR3 protein: CASRAQAGPSTDTQYF. For the CDR3, the DNA is TGTGCCAGCAGGGCCCAAGCGGGGCCTAGCACAGATACGCAGTATTTT. The chain joins TRBV2 to TRBJ2-3; TRBD2 matches at 7 bases. Germline-derived CDR1 and CDR2 are SNHLY and FYNNEI. The CDR3 totals 16 residues. V dropped 6 bases and J dropped 0; count of bases not matched to a gene: 9.

This clone was counted between two and nine times. The rearrangement links TRBV7-9 to TRBJ1-1; TRBD1 aligns across 7 bases. CDR3 length: 15 residues. From germline, CDR1 is SEHNR and CDR2 FQNEAQ (reference sequence). V lost 5 bases to trimming and J lost 1 base; unmatched junction nucleotides: 7. CDR3 bases: TGTGCCAGCAGCCCCCCAGGGACAGCGAACACTGAAGCTTTCTTT. Translating it yields CASSPPGTANTEAFF. Variable domain in full (rest from reference TRBV7-9 and TRBJ1-1): DTGVSQNPRHKITKRGQNVTFRCDPISEHNRLYWYRQTLGQGPEFLTYFQNEAQLEKSRLLSDRFSAERPKGSFSTLEIQRTEQGDSAMYLCASSPPGTANTEAFFGQGTRLTVV.

This clone was recorded only once. The chain combines TRBV2 with TRBJ2-2, with 14 positions matching TRBD2. CDR3 length: 16 residues. V gave up 7 bases and J gave up 9 bases; unmatched junction bases: 10. Per the germline V gene, CDR1 is SNHLY and CDR2 is FYNNEI. The CDR3 is CASMTGTSGRGRELFF. The CDR3 DNA sequence: TGTGCCAGCATGACCGGGACTAGCGGGAGAGGCCGGGAGCTGTTTTTT.

In its sample, this clone was seen once. The rearrangement uses TRBV27 and TRBJ2-7; 9 bases agree with TRBD2. The CDR3 consists of 15 residues. Trimming removed 1 base from V and 2 bases from J; junction bases left unmatched: 3. CDR1 is MNHEY, CDR2 SMNVEV, per germline (reference sequence). CDR3 in DNA: TGTGCCAGCAGTTTATTGAGCGGGAGGCCCTACGAGCAGTACTTC. Its protein product is CASSLLSGRPYEQYF.

The rearrangement uses TRBV9 and TRBJ2-7, with D tentatively TRBD2 (6 bases). Germline V lookup: CDR1 SGDLS, CDR2 YYNGEE. Trimming removed 3 bases from V and 2 bases from J, with 15 bases in between. The CDR3 totals 15 residues. In DNA, the CDR3 is TGTGCCAGCAGCGGCCAATGGGAGGTCGCCTACGAGCAGTACTTC. This sequence encodes CASSGQWEVAYEQYF.

The genes are TRBV5-1 and TRBJ2-3; the match to TRBD2 covers 10 bases. V lost 5 bases to trimming and J lost 2 bases; unmatched junction nucleotides: 5. This CDR3 has 15 residues. Per germline, CDR1 SGHRS and CDR2 YFSETQ. The CDR3 here is CASRTSGDPTDTQYF. CDR3 in DNA: TGCGCCAGCAGAACTAGCGGGGACCCCACAGATACGCAGTATTTT.

This clone was counted a single time. V usage is TRBV7-3 and J usage is TRBJ2-3, with 10 bases identical to TRBD2. This CDR3 spans 15 amino acids. V dropped 5 bases and J dropped 3; count of bases not matched to a gene: 5. Germline CDR1 and CDR2: SGHTA and FQGTGA. The CDR3 nucleotides are TGTGCCAGCAGCCCTACTAGCGGGGAGACAGATACGCAGTATTTT. Translation: CASSPTSGETDTQYF.

This chain joins TRBV27 and TRBJ1-2; 11 bases align to TRBD1. V was pared by 7 bases and J by 8 bases, with 9 bases of the junction left unmatched. CDR3 length equals 14 residues. Germline V gene lookup returns CDR1 MNHEY and CDR2 SMNVEV (reference sequence). DNA for the CDR3: TGTGCCAGCAACCGGGACAGGGGGTCCCCGGGCTACACCTTC. It encodes CASNRDRGSPGYTF.

This sequence joins TRBV30 and TRBJ1-1; 8 positions match TRBD1. J lost 5 bases, V lost 2 bases, and 4 bases had no gene match. The CDR3 totals 13 residues. Germline CDR1 and CDR2: GTSNPN and SVGIG (reference sequence). The DNA for the CDR3 is TGTGCCTGGAGTTTAGACAGGGGAACTGAAGCTTTCTTT. It specifies CAWSLDRGTEAFF.

The chain recombines TRBV5-5 with TRBJ2-1; 7 bases line up with TRBD1. Germline CDR1 reads SGHKS; CDR2 reads YYEKEE (reference sequence). The junction had 8 bases not matched to a gene; V was cut back by 3 bases and J by 5 bases. The CDR3 sequence is 15 residues long. The CDR3 is CASSSPRGQHNEQFF. The CDR3 DNA follows: TGTGCCAGCAGCTCTCCAAGGGGACAGCACAATGAGCAGTTCTTC.

The V call is TRBV25-1, the J call TRBJ2-5; D is possibly TRBD1 (6 bases). CDR3 length: 15 amino acids. CDR1 and CDR2 from the germline V gene are MGHDK and SYGVNS. The V and J ends lost 1 base and 4 bases respectively, with 13 bases between them. The CDR3 region is CASSEFKGDAETQYF. DNA of the CDR3: TGTGCCAGCAGTGAATTTAAGGGGGATGCAGAGACCCAGTACTTC.

A few counts support this clone. The V gene is TRBV4-1, the J gene TRBJ1-5; TRBD1 aligns across 8 bases. The length of the CDR3 is 15 residues. Germline CDR1 and CDR2: MGHRA and YSYEKL. Germline trimming cut 1 base from V and 5 bases from J; bases unmatched to any gene: 4. CDR3 in DNA: TGCGCCAGCAGCCAAGCGGACAGGGTTGATCAGCCCCAGCATTTT. Protein product: CASSQADRVDQPQHF.

The chain combines TRBV5-5 with TRBJ2-7; unclear D gene. Germline-derived CDR1 and CDR2 are SGHKS and YYEKEE (reference sequence). Trimming pared 0 bases from V and 0 bases from J, leaving 10 bases between. The CDR3 contains 15 residues. DNA of the CDR3: TGTGCCAGCAGCTTGGAGTGGCCACGCTCCTACGAGCAGTACTTC. The encoded protein is CASSLEWPRSYEQYF.

CDR3 loop: CASSINSNTEAFF. In nucleotides, the CDR3 is TGTGCCAGTAGTATCAACAGTAACACTGAAGCTTTCTTT. The V call is TRBV19, the J call TRBJ1-1; unclear D gene. There are 13 residues in the CDR3. The germline V gene encodes CDR1 LNHDA and CDR2 SQIVND (reference sequence). Trimming left V 3 bases short and J 2 bases short, with 7 bases between.

The chain has TRBV11-3 and TRBJ2-1; no definite D call. The V gene's germline CDR1 is SGHNT and CDR2 YENEEA. The CDR3 runs 13 residues. V lost 0 bases to trimming and J lost 13 bases, with 13 bases between them. The CDR3, as DNA: TGTGCCAGCAGCTTAGATCAGAACCGCCCCCAGTTCTTC. It specifies CASSLDQNRPQFF.

The V and J genes are TRBV15 and TRBJ2-7, with 8 bases matching TRBD1. The CDR3 totals 15 residues. The V and J ends lost 5 bases and 3 bases, in that order; junction bases with no gene match: 9. Germline lookup yields CDR1 LNHNV and CDR2 YYDKDF (reference sequence). This chain's CDR3 is CATSGRTDRGYEQYF. The CDR3 DNA reads as TGTGCCACCAGCGGTCGAACCGACAGGGGCTACGAGCAGTACTTC.

This chain uses TRBV27 with TRBJ1-2; 7 nucleotides match TRBD1. Germline V gene sequence: CDR1 MNHEY, CDR2 SMNVEV (reference sequence). CDR3 length equals 16 residues. V trimming: 0 bases; J trimming: 7 bases; junction bases outside the gene matches: 11. The CDR3 region is CASSLSDRVDWLGYTF. The CDR3 DNA reads as TGTGCCAGCAGTTTATCCGACAGGGTTGACTGGCTTGGCTACACCTTC.

The genes are TRBV9 and TRBJ2-1; 9 bases match TRBD2. The CDR3 consists of 15 residues. Germline trimming cut 0 bases from V and 9 bases from J; bases unmatched to any gene: 7. Germline V gives CDR1 SGDLS, CDR2 YYNGEE. The DNA for the CDR3 is TGTGCCAGCAGCGTAGAGGGCGGGGGGGCCCGTGAGCAGTTCTTC. Translating it yields CASSVEGGGAREQFF.

The chain couples TRBV7-9 to TRBJ2-3, with 8 bases fitting TRBD2. Trimming removed 2 bases from V and 0 bases from J; junction bases left unmatched: 10. The CDR3 has 18 residues. The germline gives CDR1 SEHNR, CDR2 FQNEAQ (reference sequence). CDR3 sequence: CASSLNGDGRGSTDTQYF. The CDR3 nucleotides read TGTGCCAGCAGCTTAAACGGGGACGGGAGGGGTAGCACAGATACGCAGTATTTT.